The entry below gives a single T cell receptor beta chain sequence along with its context. The antigen remains undetermined. J lost 7 bases, V lost 4 bases, and 15 bases had no gene match. CDR1 and CDR2 (germline): SGHRS, YFSETQ. This CDR3 has 17 amino acids. This entry belongs to a study of OX40 agonist ivuxolimab in advanced cancers. Study summary: Treatment of patients was with ivuxolimab, an agonistic anti-OX40 (CD134) antibody.

The data were produced by immunoSEQ multiplex PCR, yet TCRdb's version contains in-frame clones alone and is incomplete. Of tens of thousands of clones detected, more than 75% appear once; the ten largest clones hold approximately 10%. Study-level results: CD4+ T cells averaged fewer expanded clones than CD8+ T cells. The study observed clonal expansion of CD4+ and CD8+ blood T cells by week 6 at 0.1 to 3.0 mg/kg.

The sequence was collected from an adult with an advanced solid tumor such as melanoma, head and neck, liver or kidney cancer. The genes are TRBV5-1 and TRBJ2-1; TRBD2 matches at 9 bases. The sample here was CD4+ or CD8+ T cells sorted from blood, taken in a trial of the OX40 agonist ivuxolimab. The CDR3, as DNA: TGCGCCAGCAGCCCTGGTGGTGGGCGGGAGGGGTGGAATGAGCAGTTCTTC. Translating gives CASSPGGGREGWNEQFF.